This T cell receptor (beta chain) was obtained from a study of early T cells in non-severe SARS-CoV-2 infection. Study in general: RNA in bulk from unsorted whole blood was sequenced, and chains were unpaired.

Study observations and caveats: Anti-spike CD8 responses were favored by VDJdb matching, which missed private and CD4 specificities.

The germline CDR1 and CDR2 sequences are MNHEY and SVGAGI. This CDR3 is built from 14 residues. With 5 bases removed from V and 1 base from J, the gap between germline ends came to 11 bases. Attached unique molecular identifiers marked individual cDNA molecules. TCRdb recomputed calls from the 5' RACE reads with MiXCR, one row per CDR3 protein. The profile covers over 30,000 distinct CDR3 sequences, with 7% to 7.5% appearing a single time and roughly an eighth taken by the ten largest. The table lists this clonotype with a few counts. Its antigen is currently unknown. Specimen: whole blood, collected at baseline. This rearrangement joins TRBV6-5 to TRBJ1-1; D ambiguous. This TCR derives from an adult who was a healthcare worker with PCR-confirmed SARS-CoV-2 infection or an uninfected control (not recorded which). The CDR3 nucleotides are TGTGCCAGCAGTCTTCGTGCGGGGAACACTGAAGCTTTCTTT. Translated: CASSLRAGNTEAFF.